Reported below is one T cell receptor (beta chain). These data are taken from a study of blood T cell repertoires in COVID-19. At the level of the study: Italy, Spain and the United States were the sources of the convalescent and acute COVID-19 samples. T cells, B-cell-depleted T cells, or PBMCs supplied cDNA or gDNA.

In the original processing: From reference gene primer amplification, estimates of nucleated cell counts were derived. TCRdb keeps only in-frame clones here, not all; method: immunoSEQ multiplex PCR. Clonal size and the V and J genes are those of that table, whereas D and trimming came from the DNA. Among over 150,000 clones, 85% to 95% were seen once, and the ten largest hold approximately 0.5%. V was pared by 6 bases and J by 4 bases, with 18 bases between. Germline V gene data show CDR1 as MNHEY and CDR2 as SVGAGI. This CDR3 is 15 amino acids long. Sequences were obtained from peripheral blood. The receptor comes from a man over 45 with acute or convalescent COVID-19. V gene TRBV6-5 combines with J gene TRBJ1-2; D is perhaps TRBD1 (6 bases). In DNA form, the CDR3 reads TGTGCCAGCAGCCTAGAGGGGGTCCCCCTCTATGGCTACACCTTC. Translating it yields CASSLEGVPLYGYTF.